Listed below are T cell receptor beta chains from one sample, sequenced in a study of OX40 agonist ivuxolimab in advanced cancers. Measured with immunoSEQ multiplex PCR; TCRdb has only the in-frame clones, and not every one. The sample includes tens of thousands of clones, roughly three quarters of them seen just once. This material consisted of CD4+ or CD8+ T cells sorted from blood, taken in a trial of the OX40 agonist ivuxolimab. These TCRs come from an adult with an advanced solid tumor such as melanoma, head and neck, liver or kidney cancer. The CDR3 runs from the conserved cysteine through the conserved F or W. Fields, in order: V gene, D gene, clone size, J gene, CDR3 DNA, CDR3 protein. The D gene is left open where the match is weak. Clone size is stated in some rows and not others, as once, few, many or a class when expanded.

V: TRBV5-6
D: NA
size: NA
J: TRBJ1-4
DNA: TGTGCCAGCAGCTTAGTGGCAACTAATGAAAAACTGTTTTTT
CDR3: CASSLVATNEKLFF

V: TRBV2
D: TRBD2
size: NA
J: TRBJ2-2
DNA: TGTGCCAGCAACGGACTAGCAACACAAAACACCGGGGAGCTGTTTTTT
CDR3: CASNGLATQNTGELFF

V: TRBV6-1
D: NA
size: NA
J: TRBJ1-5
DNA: TGTGCCTGCGATTCGAGAGGGGGCAATCAGCCCCAGCATTTT
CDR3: CACDSRGGNQPQHF

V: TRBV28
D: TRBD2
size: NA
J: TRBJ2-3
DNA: TGTGCCAGCAGACCTTCTAGCGGGAGGGGGGGCACAGATACGCAGTATTTT
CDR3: CASRPSSGRGGTDTQYF

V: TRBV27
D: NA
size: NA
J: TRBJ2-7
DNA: TGTGCCAGCAGTTTTTCTGCAGGGATGGTCTACGAGCAGTACTTC
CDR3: CASSFSAGMVYEQYF

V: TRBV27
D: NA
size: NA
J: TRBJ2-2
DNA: TGTGCCAGCAGTTTATCCAGGGTCACCGGGGAGCTGTTTTTT
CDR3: CASSLSRVTGELFF

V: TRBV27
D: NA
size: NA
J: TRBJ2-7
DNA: TGTGCCAGCAGTTTATCCCCAAAAAGGACTGGGCAGTACTTC
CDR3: CASSLSPKRTGQYF

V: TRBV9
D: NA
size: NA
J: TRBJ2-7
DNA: TGTGCCAGCAGCGTAGACTCGTACGAGCAGTACTTC
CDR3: CASSVDSYEQYF

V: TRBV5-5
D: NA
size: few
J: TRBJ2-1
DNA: TGTGCCAGCAGCTTGGTCGGGGTTGATGAGCAGTTCTTC
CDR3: CASSLVGVDEQFF

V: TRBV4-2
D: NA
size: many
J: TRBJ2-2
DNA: TGTGCCAGCAGCCAAGGAGGGACCGGGGAGCTGTTTTTT
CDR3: CASSQGGTGELFF

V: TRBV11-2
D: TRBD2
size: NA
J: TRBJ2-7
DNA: TGTGCCAGCAGCTTAACTAGCGGATTCGAGCAGTACTTC
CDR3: CASSLTSGFEQYF

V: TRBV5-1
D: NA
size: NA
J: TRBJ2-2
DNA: TGCGCCAGCAGCTTGAGGGAACCGAGGACCGGGGAGCTGTTTTTT
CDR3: CASSLREPRTGELFF

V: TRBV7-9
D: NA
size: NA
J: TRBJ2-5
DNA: TGTGCCAGCAGCTTAGGGGCGGGGTTCGAGACCCAGTACTTC
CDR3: CASSLGAGFETQYF

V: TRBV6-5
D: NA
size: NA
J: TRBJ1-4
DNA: TGTGCCAGCAGTTACCTCCAGGTTGGCCGTAATGAAAAACTGTTTTTT
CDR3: CASSYLQVGRNEKLFF

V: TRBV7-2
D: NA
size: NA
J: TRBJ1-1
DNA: TGTGCCAGCAGCTCGAGGGGCCAGGACATGAACACTGAAGCTTTCTTT
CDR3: CASSSRGQDMNTEAFF

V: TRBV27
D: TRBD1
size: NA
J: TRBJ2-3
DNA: TGTGCCAGCAGTTTAGCAGGGGGACGCACAGATACGCAGTATTTT
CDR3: CASSLAGGRTDTQYF

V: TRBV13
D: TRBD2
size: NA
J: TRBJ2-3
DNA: TGTGCCAGCAGCACCTTAGCGGGAGGCTACACAGATACGCAGTATTTT
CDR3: CASSTLAGGYTDTQYF

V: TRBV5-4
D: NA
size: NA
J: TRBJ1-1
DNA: TGTGCCAGCAGCTTGGTTCCGGGGAACACTGAAGCTTTCTTT
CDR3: CASSLVPGNTEAFF

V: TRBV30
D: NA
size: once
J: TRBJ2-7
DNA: TGTGCCTGGAGTGCCCCGGGCCGTAACTACGAGCAGTACTTC
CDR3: CAWSAPGRNYEQYF

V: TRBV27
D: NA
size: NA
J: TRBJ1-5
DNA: TGTGCCAGCAGTTTATTGGGTCAGCCCCAGCATTTT
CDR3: CASSLLGQPQHF

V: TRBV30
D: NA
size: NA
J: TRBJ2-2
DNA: TGTGCCTGGACATGGGAGGGGGACACCGGGGAGCTGTTTTTT
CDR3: CAWTWEGDTGELFF

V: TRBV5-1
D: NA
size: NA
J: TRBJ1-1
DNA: TGCGCCAGCAGCTTGAGGGCAGGAGGAATGAACACTGAAGCTTTCTTT
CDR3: CASSLRAGGMNTEAFF

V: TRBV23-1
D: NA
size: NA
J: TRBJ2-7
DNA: TGCGCCAGCAGTCGCTGTCCATACGAGCAGTACTTC
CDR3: CASSRCPYEQYF

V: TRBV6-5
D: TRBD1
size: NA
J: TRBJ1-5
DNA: TGTGCCAGCAGTTACTCGAGGTGGACAGGGGATCAGCCCCAGCATTTT
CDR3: CASSYSRWTGDQPQHF

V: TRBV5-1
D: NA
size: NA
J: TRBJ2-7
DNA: TGCGCCAGCAGCTTGGAGACGGGAACTGGCTACGAGCAGTACTTC
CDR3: CASSLETGTGYEQYF

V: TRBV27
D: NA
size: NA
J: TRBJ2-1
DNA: TGTGCCAGCAGTTTTGGCTACCTCAATGAGCAGTTCTTC
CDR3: CASSFGYLNEQFF

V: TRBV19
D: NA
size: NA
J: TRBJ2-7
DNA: TGTGCCAGTAGTGTAATGGACAGCGGTGAGCAGTACTTC
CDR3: CASSVMDSGEQYF

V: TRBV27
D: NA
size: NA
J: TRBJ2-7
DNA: TGTGCCAGCAGTTTATCGAGCTATGCCTACGAGCAGTACTTC
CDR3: CASSLSSYAYEQYF

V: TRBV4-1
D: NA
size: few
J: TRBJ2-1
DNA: TGCGCCAGCAGCCAAGAGGAGCCAGGCGGGCAGTTCTTC
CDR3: CASSQEEPGGQFF

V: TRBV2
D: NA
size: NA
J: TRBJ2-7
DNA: TGTGCCAGCAGTGAAGGGCGATACGAGCAGTACTTC
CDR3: CASSEGRYEQYF

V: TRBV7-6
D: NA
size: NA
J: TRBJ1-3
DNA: TGTGCCAGCAGCTTCGGTTATCCCCGACAGCAACTTTCTGGAAACACCATATATTTT
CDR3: CASSFGYPRQQLSGNTIYF

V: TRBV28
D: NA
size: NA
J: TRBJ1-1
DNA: TGTGCCAGCAGCCGGCCGGCGAACGACGAAGCTTTCTTT
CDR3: CASSRPANDEAFF

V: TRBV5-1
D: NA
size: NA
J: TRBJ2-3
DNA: TGCGCCAGCAGCTTGGCCCAGGGCAGAGGAGATACGCAGTATTTT
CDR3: CASSLAQGRGDTQYF

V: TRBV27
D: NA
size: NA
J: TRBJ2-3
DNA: TGTGCCAGCAGTTTAACACTTACAGTCACAGATACGCAGTATTTT
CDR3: CASSLTLTVTDTQYF

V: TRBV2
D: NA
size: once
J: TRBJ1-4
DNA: TGTGCCAGCAGGGGGGTAGACGAAAAACTGTTTTTT
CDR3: CASRGVDEKLFF

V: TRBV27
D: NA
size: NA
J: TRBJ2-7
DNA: TGTGCCAGCAGTTTATCAAAGGCTTACGAGCAGTACTTC
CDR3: CASSLSKAYEQYF

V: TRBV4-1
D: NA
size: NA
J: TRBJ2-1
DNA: TGCGCCAGCAGCCAAGATTCGGGGGTAGCATCCAATGAGCAGTTCTTC
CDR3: CASSQDSGVASNEQFF

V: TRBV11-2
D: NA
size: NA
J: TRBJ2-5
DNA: TGTGCCAGCAGCCTCATATCCGGACTTGAGACCCAGTACTTC
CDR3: CASSLISGLETQYF

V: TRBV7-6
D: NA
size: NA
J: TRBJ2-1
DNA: TGTGCCAGCAGCCAAGACGCGGGATCGAGCTACAATGAGCAGTTCTTC
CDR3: CASSQDAGSSYNEQFF

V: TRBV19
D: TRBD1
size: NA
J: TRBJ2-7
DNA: TGTGCCAGTAGTAGCGGGACAGGGGGCATCGAGCAGTACTTC
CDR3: CASSSGTGGIEQYF

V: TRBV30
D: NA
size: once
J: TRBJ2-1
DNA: TGTGCCTGGGCGGACCTTTCTCCTGAGCAGTTCTTC
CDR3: CAWADLSPEQFF

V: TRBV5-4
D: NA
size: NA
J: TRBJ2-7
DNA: TGTGCCAGCAGCCAAGCCGGGGAGCAGTACTTC
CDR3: CASSQAGEQYF

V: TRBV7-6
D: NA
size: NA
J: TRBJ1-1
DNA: TGTGCCAGCAGCCCTGGCATGCTGAACACTGAAGCTTTCTTT
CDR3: CASSPGMLNTEAFF

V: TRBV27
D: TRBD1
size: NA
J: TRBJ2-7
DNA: TGTGCCAGCACCGGACAGGGGGGCTACGAGCAGTACTTC
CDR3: CASTGQGGYEQYF

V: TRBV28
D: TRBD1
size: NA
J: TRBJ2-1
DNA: TGTGCCAGCAGTTCACCCTGGACAGGAACCTACAATGAGCAGTTCTTC
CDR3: CASSSPWTGTYNEQFF

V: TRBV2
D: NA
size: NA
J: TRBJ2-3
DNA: TGTGCCAGCAGTGAATCGCAGGGGCGCGACACAGATACGCAGTATTTT
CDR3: CASSESQGRDTDTQYF

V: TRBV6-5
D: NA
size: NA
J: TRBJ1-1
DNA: TGTGCCAGCAGTTACGGCCCAAATGGTCGTAACACTGAAGCTTTCTTT
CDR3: CASSYGPNGRNTEAFF

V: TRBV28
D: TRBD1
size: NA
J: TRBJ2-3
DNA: TGTGCCACCGACAGGGAAATTAGCACAGATACGCAGTATTTT
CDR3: CATDREISTDTQYF

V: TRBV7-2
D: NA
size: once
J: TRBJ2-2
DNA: TGTGCCAGCAGCCAGGACGGGAACACCGGGGAGCTGTTTTTT
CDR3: CASSQDGNTGELFF

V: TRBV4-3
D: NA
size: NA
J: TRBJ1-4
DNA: TGCGCCAGCAGCCAAGATCCTGGGCAGCCGCCGGTAGAAAAACTGTTTTTT
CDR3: CASSQDPGQPPVEKLFF

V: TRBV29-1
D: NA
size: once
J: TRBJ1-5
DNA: TGCAGCGTTGCAGTATCGGGGGGAGGTCAGCCCCAGCATTTT
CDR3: CSVAVSGGGQPQHF

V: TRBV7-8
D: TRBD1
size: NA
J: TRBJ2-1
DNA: TGTGCCAGCAGCTTAACAGGGACAGGGGGAAGGCAGTTCTTC
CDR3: CASSLTGTGGRQFF

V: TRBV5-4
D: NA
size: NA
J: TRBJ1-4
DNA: TGTGCCAGCAGCCAAGATCCAACCGGCACTAATGAAAAACTGTTTTTT
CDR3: CASSQDPTGTNEKLFF

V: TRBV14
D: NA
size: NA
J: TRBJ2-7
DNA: TGTGCCAGCAGCCCGAGAGGAGGCGAGCAGTACTTC
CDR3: CASSPRGGEQYF

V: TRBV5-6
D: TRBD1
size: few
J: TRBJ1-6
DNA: TGTGCCAGCAGCTGGGACAGACCAAATTCACCCCTCCACTTT
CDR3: CASSWDRPNSPLHF